This TCR beta chain was obtained from a study of blood T cells in healthy people across ages. Primed by a sample-barcoded 5' primer and a J-beta primer mix, a second PCR proceeded for roughly 7 to 11 cycles. TCRdb called the 5' RACE reads again in MiXCR, with one record for every CDR3 protein. The table has 850,000 to 1,100,000 distinct CDR3 sequences, 30% to 40% seen once; the top ten hold over 10%. This clonotype appeared a few times. The antigen remains unidentified. General study points: Researchers deemed the diversity estimates from one million T cells underestimates. Versus aged donors, long-lived donors had higher diversity and more naive CD4+ cells.

This CDR3 comprises 17 residues. The ends lost 1 base at V and 3 bases at J; junction bases unmatched: 9. The germline V gene has CDR1 DFQATT and CDR2 SNEGSKA (reference sequence). The clonotype originates from a man aged 18 to 30 in good health. Input material: blood. V gene TRBV20-1 combines with J gene TRBJ1-1; 12 bases match TRBD1. CDR3: CSARGLGQGAIDTEAFF. The CDR3 DNA is TGCAGTGCTAGAGGGTTGGGACAGGGGGCTATAGACACTGAAGCTTTCTTT.